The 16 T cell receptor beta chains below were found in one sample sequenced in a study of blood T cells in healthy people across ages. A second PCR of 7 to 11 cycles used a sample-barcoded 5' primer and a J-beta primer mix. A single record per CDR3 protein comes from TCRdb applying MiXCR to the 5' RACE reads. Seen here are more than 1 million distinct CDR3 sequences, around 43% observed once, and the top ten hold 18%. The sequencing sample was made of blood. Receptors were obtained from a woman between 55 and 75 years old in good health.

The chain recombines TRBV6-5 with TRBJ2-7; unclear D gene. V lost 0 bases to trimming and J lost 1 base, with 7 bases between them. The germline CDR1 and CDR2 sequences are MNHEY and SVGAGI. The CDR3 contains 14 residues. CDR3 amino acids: CASSYSILSYEQYF. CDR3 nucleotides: TGTGCCAGCAGTTACTCGATATTATCCTACGAGCAGTACTTC.

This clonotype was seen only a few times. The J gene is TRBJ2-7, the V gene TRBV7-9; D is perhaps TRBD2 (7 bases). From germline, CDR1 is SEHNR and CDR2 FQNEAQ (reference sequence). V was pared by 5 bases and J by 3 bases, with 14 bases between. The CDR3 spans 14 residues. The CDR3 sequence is CASSRGGGHYEQYF. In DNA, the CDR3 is TGTGCCAGCAGCCGGGGCGGGGGACACTACGAGCAGTACTTC. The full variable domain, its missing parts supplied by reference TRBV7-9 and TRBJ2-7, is DTGVSQNPRHKITKRGQNVTFRCDPISEHNRLYWYRQTLGQGPEFLTYFQNEAQLEKSRLLSDRFSAERPKGSFSTLEIQRTEQGDSAMYLCASSRGGGHYEQYFGPGTRLTVT.

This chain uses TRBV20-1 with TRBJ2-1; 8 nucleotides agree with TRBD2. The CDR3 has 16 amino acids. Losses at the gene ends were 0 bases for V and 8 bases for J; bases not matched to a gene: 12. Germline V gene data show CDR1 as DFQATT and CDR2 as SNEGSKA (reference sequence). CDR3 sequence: CSARDIPAGVNDEQFF. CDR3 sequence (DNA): TGCAGTGCTAGAGATATTCCAGCGGGAGTCAATGATGAGCAGTTCTTC.

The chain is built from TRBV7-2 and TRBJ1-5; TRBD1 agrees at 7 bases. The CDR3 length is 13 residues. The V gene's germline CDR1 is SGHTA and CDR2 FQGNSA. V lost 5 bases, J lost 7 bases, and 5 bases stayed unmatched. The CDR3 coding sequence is TGTGCCAGCAGCATAAAACAGGGGCAGCCCCAGCATTTT. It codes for CASSIKQGQPQHF.

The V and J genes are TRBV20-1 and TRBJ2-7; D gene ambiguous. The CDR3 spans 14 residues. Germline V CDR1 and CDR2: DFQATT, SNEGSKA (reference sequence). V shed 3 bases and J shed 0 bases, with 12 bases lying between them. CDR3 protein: CSASQYFGSYEQYF. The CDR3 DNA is TGCAGTGCTAGTCAGTACTTTGGCTCCTACGAGCAGTACTTC.

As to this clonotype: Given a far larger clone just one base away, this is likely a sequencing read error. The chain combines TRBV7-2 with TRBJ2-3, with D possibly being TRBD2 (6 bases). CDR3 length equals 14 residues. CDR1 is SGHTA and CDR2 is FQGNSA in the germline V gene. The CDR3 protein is CAGSLSGGTDTQYF. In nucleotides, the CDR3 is TGTGCCGGCAGCTTATCGGGGGGCACAGATACGCAGTATTTT.

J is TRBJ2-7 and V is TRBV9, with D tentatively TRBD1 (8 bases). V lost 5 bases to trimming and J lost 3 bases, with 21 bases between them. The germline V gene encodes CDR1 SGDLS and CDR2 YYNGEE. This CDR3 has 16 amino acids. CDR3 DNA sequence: TGTGCCAGCAGTACAGGGGGGGATTACCGGTACTACGAGCAGTACTTC. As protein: CASSTGGDYRYYEQYF.

CDR3 nucleotides: TGTGCCAGCAGCTTAGCGTGGACGGCTGAAGCTTTCTTT. It codes for CASSLAWTAEAFF. This sequence joins TRBV7-2 and TRBJ1-1, with no clear D. The CDR3 consists of 13 residues. V gave up 0 bases and J gave up 6 bases, with 8 bases separating them. Germline V gene data show CDR1 as SGHTA and CDR2 as FQGNSA.

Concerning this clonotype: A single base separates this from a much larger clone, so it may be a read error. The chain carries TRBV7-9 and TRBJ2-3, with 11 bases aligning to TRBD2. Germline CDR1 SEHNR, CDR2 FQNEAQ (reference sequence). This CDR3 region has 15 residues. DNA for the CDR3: TGTACCAGCAGCTTAGCGGGAGGGCCGATAGATACGCAGTATTTT. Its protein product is CTSSLAGGPIDTQYF. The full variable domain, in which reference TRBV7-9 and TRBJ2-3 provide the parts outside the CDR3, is DTGVSQNPRHKITKRGQNVTFRCDPISEHNRLYWYRQTLGQGPEFLTYFQNEAQLEKSRLLSDRFSAERPKGSFSTLEIQRTEQGDSAMYLCTSSLAGGPIDTQYFGPGTRLTVL.

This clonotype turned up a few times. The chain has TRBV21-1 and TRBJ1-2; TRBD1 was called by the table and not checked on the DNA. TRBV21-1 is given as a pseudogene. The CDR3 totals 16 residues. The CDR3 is CASSKVTGQLTGGYTF. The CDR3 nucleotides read TGTGCCAGCAGCAAAGTCACGGGACAACTCACAGGGGGCTACACCTTC.

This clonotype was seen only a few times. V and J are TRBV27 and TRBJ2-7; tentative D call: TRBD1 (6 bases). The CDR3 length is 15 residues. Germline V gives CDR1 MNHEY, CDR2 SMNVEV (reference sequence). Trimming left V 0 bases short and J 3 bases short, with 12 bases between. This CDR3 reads CASSLSTGSVYEQYF. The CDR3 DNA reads TGTGCCAGCAGTTTATCGACAGGTAGTGTCTACGAGCAGTACTTC.

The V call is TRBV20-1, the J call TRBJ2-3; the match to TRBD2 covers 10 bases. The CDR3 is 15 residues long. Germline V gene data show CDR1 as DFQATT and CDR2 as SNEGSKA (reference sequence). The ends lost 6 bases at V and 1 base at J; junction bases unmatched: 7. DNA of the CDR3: TGCAGTGCAGCGGGAGGGCCCTCAGGCACAGATACGCAGTATTTT. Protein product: CSAAGGPSGTDTQYF.

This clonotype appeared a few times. The CDR3 DNA sequence: TGCAGCGTTGCCCGGGACAGGGGAGGCGAAAAACTGTTTTTT. This codes for CSVARDRGGEKLFF. The rearrangement links TRBV29-1 to TRBJ1-4; 10 bases match TRBD1. The V and J ends lost 4 bases and 8 bases, in that order; junction bases with no gene match: 7. Germline assignment: CDR1 SQVTM and CDR2 ANQGSEA. There are 14 residues in the CDR3.

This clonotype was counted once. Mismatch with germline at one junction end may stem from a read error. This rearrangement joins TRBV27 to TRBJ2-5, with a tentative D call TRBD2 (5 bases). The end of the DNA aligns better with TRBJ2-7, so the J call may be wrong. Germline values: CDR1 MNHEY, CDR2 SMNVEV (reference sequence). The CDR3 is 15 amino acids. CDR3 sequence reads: CACSLRARGRDEQYF. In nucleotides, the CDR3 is TGTGCCTGCAGTTTACGCGCACGGGGAAGAGACGAGCAGTACTTC.

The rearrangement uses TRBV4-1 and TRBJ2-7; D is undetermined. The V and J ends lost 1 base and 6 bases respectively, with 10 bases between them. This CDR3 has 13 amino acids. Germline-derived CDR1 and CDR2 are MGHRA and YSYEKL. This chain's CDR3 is CASSQVPGPEQYF. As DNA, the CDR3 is TGCGCCAGCAGCCAAGTACCGGGCCCCGAGCAGTACTTC.

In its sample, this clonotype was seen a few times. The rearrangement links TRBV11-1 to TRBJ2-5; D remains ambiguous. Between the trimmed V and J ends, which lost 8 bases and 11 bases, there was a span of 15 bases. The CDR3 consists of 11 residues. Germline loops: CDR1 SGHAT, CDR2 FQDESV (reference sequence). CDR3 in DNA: TGTGCCAGCTCTCCCGGCAATGAGCAGTACTTC. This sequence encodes CASSPGNEQYF.